Below are 20 T cell receptor beta chains sequenced from a single sample in a study of T cell responses to AZD1222 COVID-19 vaccine. Only in-frame clones appear in the TCRdb table, and some are missing; sequencing was by immunoSEQ multiplex PCR. Found here are tens of thousands of clones, about three quarters of them singletons; the top ten hold 40% to 55%. The source was peripheral blood, collected 28 days after the second AZD1222 dose. The receptors here all came from an adult who received the AZD1222 COVID-19 vaccine.

The V call is TRBV30, the J call TRBJ1-2; D not resolved. V was shortened by 4 bases and J by 7 bases, with 10 bases between the two germline ends. The CDR3 is 11 amino acids. The germline CDR1 and CDR2 sequences are GTSNPN and SVGIG (reference sequence). CDR3 nucleotide sequence: TGTGCCTGGAATCTCAATGGTGGCTACACCTTC. Translating gives CAWNLNGGYTF.

V is TRBV10-3 and J is TRBJ2-1, with D perhaps matching TRBD2 (5 bases). Germline-derived CDR1 and CDR2 are ENHRY and SYGVKD. Trimming removed 2 bases from V and 4 bases from J, with 6 bases in between. This CDR3 has 13 residues. CDR3 DNA: TGTGCCATCAGTGAGCCGGGATACAATGAGCAGTTCTTC. This sequence encodes CAISEPGYNEQFF.

The CDR3 sequence is CASSQDRRGTLHF. CDR3 DNA sequence: TGTGCCAGCAGCCAAGATCGCAGGGGGACCCTCCACTTT. V gene TRBV3-1 (or the pseudogene TRBV3-2) combines with J gene TRBJ1-6; TRBD1 aligns across 7 bases. CDR1 is LGHDT and CDR2 is YNNKEL in the germline V gene (reference sequence). The trim removed 0 bases at V and 14 bases at J, leaving 4 bases unmatched. The CDR3 is made up of 13 amino acids.

This clone was detected only a few times. The rearrangement uses TRBV7-2 and TRBJ1-5; 7 bases are shared with TRBD1. This CDR3 region has 15 residues. CDR1 and CDR2 from the germline V gene are SGHTA and FQGNSA. Germline trimming cut 5 bases from V and 3 bases from J; bases unmatched to any gene: 7. CDR3 sequence reads: CASSPHRGYNQPQHF. The CDR3 DNA sequence: TGTGCCAGCAGCCCCCACAGGGGTTACAATCAGCCCCAGCATTTT.

This clone was detected only a few times. The chain couples TRBV11-2 to TRBJ2-5, with 15 nucleotides matching TRBD2. This CDR3 has 18 amino acids. CDR1 is SGHAT and CDR2 is FQNNGV in the germline V gene. V shed 0 bases and J 4 bases; nucleotides not matched to a gene: 6. CDR3 sequence (DNA): TGTGCCAGCAGCTTAGAGTGGAGGACTAGCGGGGGGGGAGAGACCCAGTACTTC. Encoded protein: CASSLEWRTSGGGETQYF.

The chain employs TRBV6-1 and TRBJ2-7, with D unresolved. This CDR3 has 13 amino acids. CDR1 MNHNS and CDR2 SASEGT come from the germline V gene. Deletions cut 1 base from V and 5 bases from J, with 9 bases between. The CDR3 loop is CASSEDLADEQYF. CDR3 DNA sequence: TGTGCCAGCAGTGAAGATTTGGCGGACGAGCAGTACTTC.

V usage is TRBV28 and J usage is TRBJ1-2; D unresolved. The germline V gene has CDR1 MDHEN and CDR2 SYDVKM. This CDR3 is 20 amino acids long. Between the trimmed V and J ends, which lost 4 bases and 3 bases, there was a span of 30 bases. The CDR3 sequence is CASSYPGPGGPKKEYYGYTF. The CDR3, as DNA: TGTGCCAGCAGTTACCCCGGCCCGGGAGGGCCGAAAAAGGAATACTATGGCTACACCTTC.

This clone has only one observation. CDR3 bases: TGTGCCAGCAGCTTAGGGCAAGCAGGGGACACTGAAGCTTTCTTT. Protein: CASSLGQAGDTEAFF. The chain is built from TRBV7-3 and TRBJ1-1; D is perhaps TRBD1 (6 bases). Trimming took 2 bases from V and 3 from J, leaving 13 bases between them. CDR1 SGHTA and CDR2 FQGTGA come from the germline V gene. This CDR3 is built from 15 residues.

The chain combines TRBV7-2 with TRBJ1-2, with no clear D. V was clipped by 4 bases and J by 5 bases, with 14 bases between them. Germline-derived CDR1 and CDR2 are SGHTA and FQGNSA. The CDR3 loop spans 14 amino acids. DNA for the CDR3: TGTGCCAGCAGCTCTTACGGTCCCGATTATGGCTACACCTTC. It specifies CASSSYGPDYGYTF.

The chain is built from TRBV30 and TRBJ1-6; D might be TRBD1 (5 bases). This CDR3 region has 13 residues. Germline V gene sequence: CDR1 GTSNPN, CDR2 SVGIG (reference sequence). Trimming left V 0 bases short and J 10 bases short, with 10 bases between. The CDR3 DNA reads as TGTGCCTGGAGTGTTCAGGGCGTATCACCCCTCCACTTT. As protein: CAWSVQGVSPLHF.

The V call is TRBV19, the J call TRBJ2-7; 11 nucleotides align to TRBD2. From germline, CDR1 is LNHDA and CDR2 SQIVND (reference sequence). This CDR3 comprises 17 residues. After removal of 9 bases from V and 0 bases from J, the junction contained 13 bases not matched to a gene. CDR3 DNA sequence: TGTGCCAGCACCAACGCCCGAGGGACTAGCGGCTCCTACGAGCAGTACTTC. Encoded protein: CASTNARGTSGSYEQYF.

The J gene is TRBJ2-1, the V gene TRBV6-6; tentative D call: TRBD1 (6 bases). The germline CDR1 and CDR2 sequences are MNHNY and SVGAGI (reference sequence). V was pared by 5 bases and J by 8 bases, with 22 bases between. The CDR3 covers 16 residues. CDR3 loop: CASSSYGQIKGDEQFF. The DNA of the CDR3 is TGTGCCAGCAGTAGCTACGGACAGATAAAAGGGGATGAGCAGTTCTTC.

This clone was counted only a few times. CDR3 amino acids: CASSLSTGHRETQYF. The CDR3 DNA reads TGTGCCAGCAGTTTATCGACAGGACACCGAGAGACCCAGTACTTC. This chain uses TRBV28 with TRBJ2-5; TRBD1 might be the D (6 bases). The V gene lost 1 base and the J gene lost 4 bases, with 13 bases spanning the gap. This CDR3 has 15 residues. Germline loops: CDR1 MDHEN, CDR2 SYDVKM. The full variable domain, with the rest looked up from reference TRBV28 and TRBJ2-5, is DVKVTQSSRYLVKRTGEKVFLECVQDMDHENMFWYRQDPGLGLRLIYFSYDVKMKEKGDIPEGYSVSREKKERFSLILESASTNQTSMYLCASSLSTGHRETQYFGPGTRLLVL.

In its sample, this clone is medium-sized. The V call is TRBV19, the J call TRBJ1-6; 9 nucleotides agree with TRBD1. V shed 7 bases and J 8 bases; nucleotides not matched to a gene: 6. The CDR3 has 14 residues. Germline V gives CDR1 LNHDA, CDR2 SQIVND (reference sequence). For the CDR3, the DNA is TGTGCCAGTAATGACAGGGGGGTCTATTCACCCCTCCACTTT. It translates to CASNDRGVYSPLHF.

This sequence joins TRBV14 and TRBJ2-7; D is uncertain. The CDR3 consists of 12 residues. From germline, CDR1 is SGHDN and CDR2 FVKESK. V lost 3 bases and J 11 bases, leaving 14 bases between the germline ends. Here the CDR3 reads CASSQGMTTKYF. The CDR3 DNA reads TGTGCCAGCAGCCAGGGGATGACAACGAAGTACTTC.

The V gene is TRBV7-2, the J gene TRBJ2-5, with D uncertain. V was clipped by 5 bases and J by 2 bases, with 9 bases between them. Germline loops: CDR1 SGHTA, CDR2 FQGNSA. The CDR3 spans 13 residues. CDR3 protein: CASSLGPQETQYF. The CDR3 region has the DNA TGTGCCAGCAGCCTCGGGCCTCAAGAGACCCAGTACTTC.

The chain is built from TRBV20-1 and TRBJ2-1; perhaps D is TRBD1 or TRBD2 (5 bases each). Germline lookup yields CDR1 DFQATT and CDR2 SNEGSKA (reference sequence). The V end lost 3 bases, the J end lost 10 bases, and 13 bases lay between the germline ends. The CDR3 is 12 amino acids. The CDR3, as DNA: TGCAGTGCTAGTGGGACCTCCTGGGAGCAGTTCTTC. This codes for CSASGTSWEQFF.

The chain has TRBV7-9 and TRBJ2-7, with a possible D match to TRBD2 (6 bases). Germline values: CDR1 SEHNR, CDR2 FQNEAQ (reference sequence). Deletions cut 5 bases from V and 0 bases from J, with 14 bases between. This CDR3 region has 15 residues. CDR3 nucleotides: TGTGCCAGCAGCCTGGCGGGGAGTGCCTCCTACGAGCAGTACTTC. It translates to CASSLAGSASYEQYF.

The chain couples TRBV10-3 to TRBJ2-7; 10 bases are a match to TRBD2. The ends lost 0 bases at V and 6 bases at J; junction bases unmatched: 11. The CDR3 length is 17 residues. Germline assignment: CDR1 ENHRY and CDR2 SYGVKD. CDR3 bases: TGTGCCATCAGTGAGTCGTGGCTAGCGGGAGAGGAGATCGAGCAGTACTTC. Translating gives CAISESWLAGEEIEQYF.

The chain has TRBV19 and TRBJ1-1; 7 positions agree with TRBD1. Germline trimming cut 6 bases from V and 6 bases from J; bases unmatched to any gene: 16. CDR3 length: 16 residues. CDR1 LNHDA and CDR2 SQIVND come from the germline V gene (reference sequence). As DNA, the CDR3 is TGTGCCAGTAGCCTAGTACTAATAACTGGGACAGCTGAAGCTTTCTTT. As protein: CASSLVLITGTAEAFF.